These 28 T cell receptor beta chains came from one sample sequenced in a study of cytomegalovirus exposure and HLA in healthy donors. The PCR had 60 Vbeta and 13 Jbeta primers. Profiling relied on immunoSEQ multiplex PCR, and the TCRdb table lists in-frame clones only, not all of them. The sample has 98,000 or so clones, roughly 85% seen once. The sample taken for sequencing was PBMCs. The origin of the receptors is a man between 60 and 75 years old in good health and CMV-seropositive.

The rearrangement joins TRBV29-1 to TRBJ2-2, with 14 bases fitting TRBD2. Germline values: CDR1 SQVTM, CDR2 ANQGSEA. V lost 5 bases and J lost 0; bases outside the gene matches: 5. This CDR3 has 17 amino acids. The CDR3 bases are TGCAGCGTTCGGGGGACTAGCGGGGGATCGAACACCGGGGAGCTGTTTTTT. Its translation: CSVRGTSGGSNTGELFF.

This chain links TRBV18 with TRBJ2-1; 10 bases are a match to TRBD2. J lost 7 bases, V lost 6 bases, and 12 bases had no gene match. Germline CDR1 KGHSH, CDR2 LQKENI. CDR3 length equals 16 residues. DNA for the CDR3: TGTGCCAGCTCCCCTCAGGGAGCGGGGGGGCGGAATGAGCAGTTCTTC. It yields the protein CASSPQGAGGRNEQFF.

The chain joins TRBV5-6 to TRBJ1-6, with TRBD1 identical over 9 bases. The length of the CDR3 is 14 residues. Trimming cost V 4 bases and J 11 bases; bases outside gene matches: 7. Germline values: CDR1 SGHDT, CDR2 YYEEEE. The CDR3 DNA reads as TGTGCCAGCAGCGGATATGACAGGGGGACACCCCTCCACTTT. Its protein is CASSGYDRGTPLHF.

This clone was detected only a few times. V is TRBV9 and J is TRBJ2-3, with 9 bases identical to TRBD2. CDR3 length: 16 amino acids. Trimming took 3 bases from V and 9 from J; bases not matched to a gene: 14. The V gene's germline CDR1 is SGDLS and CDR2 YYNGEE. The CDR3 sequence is CASSARSGGMGGTQYF. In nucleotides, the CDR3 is TGTGCCAGCAGCGCACGGAGCGGGGGGATGGGTGGGACGCAGTATTTT.

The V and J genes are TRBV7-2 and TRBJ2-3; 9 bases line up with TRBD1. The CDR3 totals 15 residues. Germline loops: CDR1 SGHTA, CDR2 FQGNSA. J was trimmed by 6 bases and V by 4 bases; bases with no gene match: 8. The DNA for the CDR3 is TGTGCCAGCAGCTCACAGGGGGCAATCGGGGATACGCAGTATTTT. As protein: CASSSQGAIGDTQYF.

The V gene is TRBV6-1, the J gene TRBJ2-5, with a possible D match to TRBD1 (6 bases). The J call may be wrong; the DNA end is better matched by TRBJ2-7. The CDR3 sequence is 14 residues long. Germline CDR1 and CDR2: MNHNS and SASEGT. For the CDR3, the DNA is TGTGCCAGTGAGAACAGGGAAAGCTCCTACGAGCAGTACTTC. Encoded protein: CASENRESSYEQYF.

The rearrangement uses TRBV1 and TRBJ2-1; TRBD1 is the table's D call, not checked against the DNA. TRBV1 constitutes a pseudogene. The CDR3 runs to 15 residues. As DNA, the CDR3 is TGCACCAGCAGCCAAGAAGACCAGGGGGGCAATGAGCAGTTCTTC. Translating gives CTSSQEDQGGNEQFF.

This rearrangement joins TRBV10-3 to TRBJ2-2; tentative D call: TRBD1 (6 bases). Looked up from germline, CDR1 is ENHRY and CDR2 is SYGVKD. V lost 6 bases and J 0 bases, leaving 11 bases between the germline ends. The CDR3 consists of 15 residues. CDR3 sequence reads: CAIRQGPANTGELFF. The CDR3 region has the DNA TGTGCCATCAGACAGGGCCCCGCGAACACCGGGGAGCTGTTTTTT.

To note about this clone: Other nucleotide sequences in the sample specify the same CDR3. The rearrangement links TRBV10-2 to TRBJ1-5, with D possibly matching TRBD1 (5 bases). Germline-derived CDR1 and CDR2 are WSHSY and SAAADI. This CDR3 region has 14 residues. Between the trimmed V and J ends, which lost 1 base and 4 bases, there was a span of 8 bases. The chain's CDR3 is CASSEWRGNQPQHF. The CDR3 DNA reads TGCGCCAGCAGTGAGTGGCGGGGGAATCAGCCCCAGCATTTT.

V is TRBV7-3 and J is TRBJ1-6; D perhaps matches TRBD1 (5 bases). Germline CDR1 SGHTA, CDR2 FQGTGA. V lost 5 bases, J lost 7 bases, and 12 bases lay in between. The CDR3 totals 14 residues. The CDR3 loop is CASSLDTLNSPLHF. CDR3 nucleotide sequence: TGTGCCAGCAGCCTGGACACCTTGAATTCACCCCTCCACTTT.

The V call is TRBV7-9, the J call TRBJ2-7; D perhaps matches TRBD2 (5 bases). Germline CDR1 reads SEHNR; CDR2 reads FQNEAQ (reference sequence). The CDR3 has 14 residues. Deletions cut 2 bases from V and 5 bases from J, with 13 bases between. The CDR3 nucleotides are TGTGCCAGCAGCTTAACTACGGGGAAGGACGAGCAGTACTTC. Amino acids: CASSLTTGKDEQYF.

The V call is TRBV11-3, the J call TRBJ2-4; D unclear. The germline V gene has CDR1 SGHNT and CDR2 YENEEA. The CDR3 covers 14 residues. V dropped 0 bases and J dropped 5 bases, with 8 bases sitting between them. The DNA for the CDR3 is TGTGCCAGCAGCTTAGATCCTGCAGAAAACATTCAGTACTTC. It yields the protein CASSLDPAENIQYF.

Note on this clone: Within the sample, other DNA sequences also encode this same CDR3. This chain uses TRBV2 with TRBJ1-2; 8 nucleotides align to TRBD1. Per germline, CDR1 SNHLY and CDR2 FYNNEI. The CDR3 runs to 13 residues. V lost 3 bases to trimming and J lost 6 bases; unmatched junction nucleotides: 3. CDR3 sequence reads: CASSETGDHGYTF. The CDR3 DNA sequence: TGTGCCAGCAGTGAGACAGGGGACCATGGCTACACCTTC. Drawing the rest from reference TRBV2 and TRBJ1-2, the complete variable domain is EPEVTQTPSHQVTQMGQEVILRCVPISNHLYFYWYRQILGQKVEFLVSFYNNEISEKSEIFDDQFSVERPDGSNFTLKIRSTKLEDSAMYFCASSETGDHGYTFGSGTRLTVV.

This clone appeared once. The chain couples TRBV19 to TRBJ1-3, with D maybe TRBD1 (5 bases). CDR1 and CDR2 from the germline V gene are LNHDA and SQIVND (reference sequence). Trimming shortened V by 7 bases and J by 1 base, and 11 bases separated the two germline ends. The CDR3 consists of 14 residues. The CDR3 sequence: CASIAAGSGNTIYF. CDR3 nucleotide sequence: TGTGCCAGTATTGCAGCAGGGTCTGGAAACACCATATATTTT. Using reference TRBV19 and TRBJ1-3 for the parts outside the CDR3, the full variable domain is DGGITQSPKYLFRKEGQNVTLSCEQNLNHDAMYWYRQDPGQGLRLIYYSQIVNDFQKGDIAEGYSVSREKKESFPLTVTSAQKNPTAFYLCASIAAGSGNTIYFGEGSWLTVV.

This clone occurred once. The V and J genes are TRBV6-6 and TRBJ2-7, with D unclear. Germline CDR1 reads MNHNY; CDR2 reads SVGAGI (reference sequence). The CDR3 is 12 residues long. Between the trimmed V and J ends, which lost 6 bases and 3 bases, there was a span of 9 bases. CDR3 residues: CASRQTNYEQYF. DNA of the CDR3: TGTGCCAGCAGGCAAACTAACTACGAGCAGTACTTC.

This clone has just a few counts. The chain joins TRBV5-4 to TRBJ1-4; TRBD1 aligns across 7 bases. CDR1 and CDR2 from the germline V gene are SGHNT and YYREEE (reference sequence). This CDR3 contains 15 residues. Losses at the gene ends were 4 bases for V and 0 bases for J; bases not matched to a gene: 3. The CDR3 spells CASSRGTATNEKLFF. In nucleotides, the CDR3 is TGTGCCAGCAGCCGCGGGACAGCAACTAATGAAAAACTGTTTTTT.

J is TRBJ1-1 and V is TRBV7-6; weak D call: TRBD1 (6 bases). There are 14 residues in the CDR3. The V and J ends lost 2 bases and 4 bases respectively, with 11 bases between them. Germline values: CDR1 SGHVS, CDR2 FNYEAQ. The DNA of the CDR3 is TGTGCCAGCAGCTTACGACAGGCGGGCACTGAAGCTTTCTTT. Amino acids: CASSLRQAGTEAFF.

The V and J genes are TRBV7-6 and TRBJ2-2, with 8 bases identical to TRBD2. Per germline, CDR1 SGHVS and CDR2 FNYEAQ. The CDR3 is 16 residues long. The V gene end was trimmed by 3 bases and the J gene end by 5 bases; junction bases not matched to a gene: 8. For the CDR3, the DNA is TGTGCCAGCAGCTTCAATGGGACTAGTAGGACCGGGGAGCTGTTTTTT. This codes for CASSFNGTSRTGELFF.

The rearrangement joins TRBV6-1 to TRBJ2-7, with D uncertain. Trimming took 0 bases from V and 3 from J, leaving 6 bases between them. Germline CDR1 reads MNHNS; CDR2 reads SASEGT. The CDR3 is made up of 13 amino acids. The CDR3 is CASSEARVYEQYF. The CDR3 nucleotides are TGTGCCAGCAGTGAAGCTCGGGTCTACGAGCAGTACTTC.

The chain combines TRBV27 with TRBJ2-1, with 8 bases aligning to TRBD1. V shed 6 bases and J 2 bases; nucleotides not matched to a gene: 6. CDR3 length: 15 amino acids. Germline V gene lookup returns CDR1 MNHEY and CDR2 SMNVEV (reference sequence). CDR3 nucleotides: TGTGCCAGCAGCCTGGACAGGGTAGCCTACAATGAGCAGTTCTTC. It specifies CASSLDRVAYNEQFF.

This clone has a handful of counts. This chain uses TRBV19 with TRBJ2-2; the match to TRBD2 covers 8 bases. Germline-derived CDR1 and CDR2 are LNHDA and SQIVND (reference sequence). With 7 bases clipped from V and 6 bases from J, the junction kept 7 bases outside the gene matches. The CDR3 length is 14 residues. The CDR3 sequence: CASTPAGVAGELFF. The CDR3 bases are TGTGCCAGTACCCCAGCGGGGGTGGCCGGGGAGCTGTTTTTT.

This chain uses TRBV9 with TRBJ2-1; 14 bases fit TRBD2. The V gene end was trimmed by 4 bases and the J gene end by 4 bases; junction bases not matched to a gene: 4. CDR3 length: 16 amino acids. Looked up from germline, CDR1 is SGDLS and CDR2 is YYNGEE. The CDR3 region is CASSPRLAGGYNEQFF. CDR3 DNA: TGTGCCAGCAGCCCCCGACTAGCGGGGGGGTACAATGAGCAGTTCTTC.

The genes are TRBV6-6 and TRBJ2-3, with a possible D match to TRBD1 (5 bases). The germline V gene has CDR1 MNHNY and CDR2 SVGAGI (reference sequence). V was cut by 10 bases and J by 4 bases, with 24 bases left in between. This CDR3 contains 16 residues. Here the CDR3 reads CATSADRPTVSDTQYF. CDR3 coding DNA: TGTGCCACCTCTGCCGACCGACCGACAGTATCAGATACGCAGTATTTT.

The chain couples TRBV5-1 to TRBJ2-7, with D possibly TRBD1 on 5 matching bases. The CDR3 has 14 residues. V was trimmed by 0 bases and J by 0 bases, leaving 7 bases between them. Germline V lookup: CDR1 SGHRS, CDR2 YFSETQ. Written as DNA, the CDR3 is TGCGCCAGCAGCTTGGATGGGGCCTCCTACGAGCAGTACTTC. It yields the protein CASSLDGASYEQYF.

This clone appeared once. The CDR3 nucleotides are TGCGCCAGCAGCCAAGGACTAGCAGATACGCAGTATTTT. The encoded protein is CASSQGLADTQYF. The chain recombines TRBV4-3 with TRBJ2-3; possible D gene TRBD2, 6 bases. Germline CDR1 reads LGHNA; CDR2 reads YSLEER. The CDR3 runs to 13 residues. The V and J ends lost 1 base and 4 bases respectively, with 6 bases between them.

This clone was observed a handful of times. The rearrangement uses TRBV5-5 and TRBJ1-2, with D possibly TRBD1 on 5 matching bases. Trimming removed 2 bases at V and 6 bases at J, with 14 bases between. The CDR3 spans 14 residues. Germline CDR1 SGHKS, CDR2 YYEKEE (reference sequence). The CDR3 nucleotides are TGTGCCAGCAGCTTTATAGGGGTCGACAATGGCTACACCTTC. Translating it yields CASSFIGVDNGYTF.

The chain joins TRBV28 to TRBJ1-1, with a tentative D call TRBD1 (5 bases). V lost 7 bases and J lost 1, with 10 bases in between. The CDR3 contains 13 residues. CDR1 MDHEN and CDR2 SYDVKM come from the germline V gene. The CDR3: CASIPGQNTEAFF. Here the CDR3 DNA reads TGTGCCAGCATCCCCGGACAGAACACTGAAGCTTTCTTT.

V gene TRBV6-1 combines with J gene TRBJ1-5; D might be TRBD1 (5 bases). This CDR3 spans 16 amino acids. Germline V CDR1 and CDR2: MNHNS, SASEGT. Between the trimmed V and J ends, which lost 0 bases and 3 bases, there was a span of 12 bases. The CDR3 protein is CASSEALAGDNQPQHF. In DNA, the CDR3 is TGTGCCAGCAGTGAAGCACTAGCGGGGGACAATCAGCCCCAGCATTTT.